The present TCR beta chain was sequenced within a study of cytomegalovirus exposure and HLA in healthy donors. TCRdb keeps only in-frame clones here, not all; method: immunoSEQ multiplex PCR. The repertoire has about 160,000 clones, approximately 89% of them found once; the top ten carry 3.5% to 4.5%. The CDR3 is 15 amino acids. Germline CDR1 reads SGHTA; CDR2 reads FQGNSA. Trimming cost V 7 bases and J 2 bases; bases outside gene matches: 6. Material: PBMCs. The sequence was obtained from a man younger than 35 in good health and CMV-seropositive. The rearrangement uses TRBV7-2 and TRBJ2-1; TRBD2 agrees at 9 bases. The CDR3 loop reads CASTSGTSTYNEQFF. In DNA, the CDR3 is TGTGCCAGCACCTCGGGGACTAGCACCTACAATGAGCAGTTCTTC.